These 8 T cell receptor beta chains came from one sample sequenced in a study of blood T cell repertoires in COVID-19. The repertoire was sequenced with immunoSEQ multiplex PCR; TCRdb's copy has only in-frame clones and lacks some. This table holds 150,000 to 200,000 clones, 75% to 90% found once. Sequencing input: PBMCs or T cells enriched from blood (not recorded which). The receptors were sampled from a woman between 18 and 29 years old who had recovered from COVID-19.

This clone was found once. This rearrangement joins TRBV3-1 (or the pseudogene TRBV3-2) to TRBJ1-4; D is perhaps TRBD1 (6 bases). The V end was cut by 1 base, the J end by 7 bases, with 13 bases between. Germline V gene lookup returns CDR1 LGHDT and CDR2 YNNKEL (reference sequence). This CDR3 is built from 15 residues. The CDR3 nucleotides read TGTGCCAGCAGCCAAGTCGGGGGGCGGAGTGAAAAACTGTTTTTT. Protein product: CASSQVGGRSEKLFF.

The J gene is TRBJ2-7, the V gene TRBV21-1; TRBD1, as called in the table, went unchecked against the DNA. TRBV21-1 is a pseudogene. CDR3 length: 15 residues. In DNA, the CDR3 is TGTGCCAGCAGCCCCGGACAGGGGGAAAGGAACGAGCAGTACTTC. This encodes CASSPGQGERNEQYF.

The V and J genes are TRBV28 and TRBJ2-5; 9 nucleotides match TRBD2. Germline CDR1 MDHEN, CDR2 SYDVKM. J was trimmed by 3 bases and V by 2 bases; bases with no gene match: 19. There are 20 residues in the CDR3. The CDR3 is CASSLDYRRPSGTVKETQYF. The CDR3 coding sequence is TGTGCCAGCAGTTTAGATTACCGCCGGCCTAGCGGGACAGTAAAAGAGACCCAGTACTTC.

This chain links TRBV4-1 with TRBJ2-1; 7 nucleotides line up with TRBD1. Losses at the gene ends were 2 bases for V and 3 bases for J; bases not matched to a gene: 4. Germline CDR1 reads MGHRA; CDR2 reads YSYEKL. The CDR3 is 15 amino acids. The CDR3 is CASSQRPGGYNEQFF. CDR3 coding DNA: TGCGCCAGCAGCCAAAGACCAGGGGGCTACAATGAGCAGTTCTTC.

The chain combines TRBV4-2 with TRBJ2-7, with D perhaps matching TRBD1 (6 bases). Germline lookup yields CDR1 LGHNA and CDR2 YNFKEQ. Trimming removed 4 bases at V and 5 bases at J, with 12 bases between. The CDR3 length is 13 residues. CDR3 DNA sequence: TGTGCCAGCAGCCCAGGGACATCGGACGAGCAGTACTTC. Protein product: CASSPGTSDEQYF.

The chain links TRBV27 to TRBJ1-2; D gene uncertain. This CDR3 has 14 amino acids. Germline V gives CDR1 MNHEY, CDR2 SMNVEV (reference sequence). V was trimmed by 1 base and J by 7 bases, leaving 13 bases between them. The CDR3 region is CASSLYRAAGGYTF. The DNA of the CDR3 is TGTGCCAGCAGTTTATATCGGGCTGCGGGTGGCTACACCTTC.

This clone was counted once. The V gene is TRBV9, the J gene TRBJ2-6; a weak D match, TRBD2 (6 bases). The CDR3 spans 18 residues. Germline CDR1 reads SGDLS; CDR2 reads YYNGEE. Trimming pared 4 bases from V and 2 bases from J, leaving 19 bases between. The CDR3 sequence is CASSNRGWFGAGANVLTF. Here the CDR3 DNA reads TGTGCCAGCAGCAATCGGGGGTGGTTTGGGGCTGGGGCCAACGTCCTGACTTTC.

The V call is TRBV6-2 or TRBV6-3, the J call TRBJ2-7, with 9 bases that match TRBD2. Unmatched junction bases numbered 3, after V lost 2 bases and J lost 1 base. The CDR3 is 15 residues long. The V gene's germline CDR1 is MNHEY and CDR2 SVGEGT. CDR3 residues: CASSYGLARSYEQYF. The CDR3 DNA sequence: TGTGCCAGCAGTTACGGACTAGCGAGGTCCTACGAGCAGTACTTC.